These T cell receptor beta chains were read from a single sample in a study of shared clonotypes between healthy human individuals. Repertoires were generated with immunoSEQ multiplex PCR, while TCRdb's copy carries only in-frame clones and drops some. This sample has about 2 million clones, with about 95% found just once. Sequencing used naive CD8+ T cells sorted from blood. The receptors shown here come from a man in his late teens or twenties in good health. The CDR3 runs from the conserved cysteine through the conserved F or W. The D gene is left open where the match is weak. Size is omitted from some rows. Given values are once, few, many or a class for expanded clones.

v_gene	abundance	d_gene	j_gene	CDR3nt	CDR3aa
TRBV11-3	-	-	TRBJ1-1	TGTGCCAGCAGCTTAGGGTTTGGGACTGAAGCTTTCTTT	CASSLGFGTEAFF
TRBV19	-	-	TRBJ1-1	TGTGCCAGTAGTCGGACGGCAGGGTTGAACACTGAAGCTTTCTTT	CASSRTAGLNTEAFF
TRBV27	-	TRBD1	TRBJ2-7	TGTGCCAGCAGTTTAGGGACAGGGGGAGAGCAGTACTTC	CASSLGTGGEQYF
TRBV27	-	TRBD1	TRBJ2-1	TGTGCCAGCAGTTCGGGACAGGGCATTTTTGAGCAGTTCTTC	CASSSGQGIFEQFF
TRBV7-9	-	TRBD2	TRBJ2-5	TGTGCCAGCAGCTTAGTTTCCAGGGAGGGGGAGACCCAGTACTTC	CASSLVSREGETQYF
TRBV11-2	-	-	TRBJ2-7	TGTGCCAGCAGCCTTACCTACGAGCAGTACTTC	CASSLTYEQYF
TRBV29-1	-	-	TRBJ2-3	TGCAGCGTTGCGGAGCGGAAACTCGATTATACGCAGTATTTT	CSVAERKLDYTQYF
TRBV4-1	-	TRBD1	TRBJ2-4	TGCGCCAGCAGCCACCCGACAGGGGGCGTAGACATTCAGTACTTC	CASSHPTGGVDIQYF
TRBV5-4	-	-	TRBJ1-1	TGTGCCAGCAGCTCAGGTGGAGTGAACACTGAAGCTTTCTTT	CASSSGGVNTEAFF
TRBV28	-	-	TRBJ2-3	TGTGCCAGCAGCCACTCAGAACTTCCCCCCACAGATACGCAGTATTTT	CASSHSELPPTDTQYF
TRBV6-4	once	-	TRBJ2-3	TGTGCCAGCAGTGACCGCGCAGCGGGCAGCACAGATACGCAGTATTTT	CASSDRAAGSTDTQYF
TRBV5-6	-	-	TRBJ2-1	TGTGCCAGCAGCTTGTGGCAGGGGCCCTACAATGAGCAGTTCTTC	CASSLWQGPYNEQFF
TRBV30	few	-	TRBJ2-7	TGTGCCTGGAGTGTAGCCTACGAGCAGTACTTC	CAWSVAYEQYF
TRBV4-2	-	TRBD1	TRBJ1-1	TGTGCCAGCAGCCTGGGGACAGGGGGCGCCGGGAACACTGAAGCTTTCTTT	CASSLGTGGAGNTEAFF
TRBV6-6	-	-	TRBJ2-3	TGTGCCAGCAGTTATTCGGGTCTAGATACGCAGTATTTT	CASSYSGLDTQYF
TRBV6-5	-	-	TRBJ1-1	TGTGCCAGCAGGTTGGAGGGAGCGAACACTGAAGCTTTCTTT	CASRLEGANTEAFF
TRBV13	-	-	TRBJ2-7	TGTGCCAGCAGCTTCGGGCAGGCATACGAGCAGTACTTC	CASSFGQAYEQYF
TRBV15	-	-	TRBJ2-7	TGTGCCACCTCCCTGGCGGGGCCCCTGGAGCAGTACTTC	CATSLAGPLEQYF